This T cell receptor beta chain was found in a study of identical twins (dated by TCRdb to the mid-2010s). In terms of the full investigation: To test whether fetal clonotypes persist, the study used deep sequencing on TCR alpha and beta repertoires from monozygotic twins, unrelated adults of various ages, and cord blood. To rule out contamination, the twin experiments were replicated at different times with different library preparation protocols. What the work shows at the level of the full study, not this receptor alone: Abundant cord blood beta clonotypes carried fewer insertions; young adult naive repertoires showed a weaker similar trend, while memory repertoires showed none. Zero-insertion analyses could be partly confounded by invariant T cells such as MAIT and iNKT, although diverse VJ usage argued against such confounding for most clonotypes. In monozygotic twins, out-of-frame TCR alpha sharing was systematically underestimated by recombination models, although the models agreed with sharing between unrelated individuals. Because the same donors could not be followed over many years, conclusions were based on cross-sectional statistical analysis. Compared with coincidental sharing between unrelated individuals, out-of-frame TCR alpha sequences shared between twins had an excess of sequences with low generation probability. A weaker excess of twin sharing was found in beta out-of-frame sequences because the signal-to-noise ratio was lowered by fewer shared sequences.

The protocol used for the library was 5' RACE. Sequenced using an Illumina HiSeq 2000. Template switching added a universal primer binding site, and the final cDNA carried a unique molecular identifier that allowed TCR cDNA molecules to be counted accurately. Specific primers in the conserved constant-segment region were used to synthesize first-strand cDNA for TCR alpha and beta chains. Each cDNA library was double barcoded, with a SMART-Mk sample barcode plus Illumina barcodes, to control for contamination. TruSeq adapter sequences and Illumina sample barcodes were added in two successive PCR steps. TCR alpha and beta cDNA libraries were sequenced on the Illumina HiSeq platform with custom primers. On the study's bioinformatics: Unique molecular identifiers were extracted from raw reads with MiGEC, and CDR3 positions were determined with MiXCR. Recombination models were inferred per individual with the repgenHMM and IGoR tools using an EM algorithm. Shared clonotypes were analyzed with the tcR package in R, and sharing was normalized by the product of cloneset sizes. To study raw recombination free of thymic and clonal selection effects, out-of-frame nonproductive sequences were analyzed. Through fastp at Q25 and MiXCR, TCRdb rebuilt clones from the public reads, retaining in-frame beta chains. All rows with the same CDR3 protein become a single entry with the most common DNA and genes. The V and J calls reflect TCRdb's pipeline rather than the authors' work. Here the sample has a few hundred thousand distinct CDR3 sequences; 18% occur a single time. 9% to 15% of the sample rests with the top ten.

Only healthy Caucasian donors were included. The researchers also sequenced three unrelated adults who were not twins: a male aged 18 to 29, a male aged 50 to 59, and a female aged 50 to 59. Miltenyi CD45RO+ enrichment and human naive T-cell isolation kits were used to isolate memory (CD45RO+) and naive T cells from PBMC. Points on this clonotype: This clone's antigen is unknown. No qualities accompany the bases; no much larger clone lies one base away.

The germline V gene supplies CDR1 SQVTM and CDR2 ANQGSEA. Germline trimming amounts to 8 bases on V and 8 bases on J, with 16 as the count of junction bases outside the gene matches. The cysteine opens and the phenylalanine closes a CDR3 of 14 amino acids. The retained sequence is limited to the CDR3, 42 bases, with the frame set at the first base. The sample consisted of naive T cells sorted from blood. The cell subset or site label, read with the paper, signifies: cells isolated with a human naive T-cell isolation kit. Rearrangement joined TRBV29-1 to TRBJ2-3, and TRBD2 matches 7 of the central bases. The clonotype was recovered from a man aged 50 or older in good health. The DNA sequence is given as TGCAGCTATGTAGGGAGCGGGATAGGCGGTACGCAGTATTTT. Translated, it reads CSYVGSGIGGTQYF.